This TCR beta chain was sequenced in a study of CD4 T cells in relation to SARS-CoV-2 and coronaviruses. Of note for this clone: Its cognate antigen is unknown.

This CDR3 contains 14 residues. Germline-derived CDR1 and CDR2 are MDHEN and SYDVKM. V was trimmed by 8 bases and J by 8 bases, leaving 18 bases between them. Clones were read by immunoSEQ multiplex PCR, and TCRdb kept only the in-frame ones, dropping some. The sample lists around 35,000 clones; 82% were seen once. Sequencing was carried out using naive CD4+ T cells from PBMCs, cultured in vitro. As for subset: naive CD4+ T cells isolated by negative enrichment. This clonotype originated in an adult with COVID-19. The chain has TRBV28 and TRBJ1-4; unclear D gene. The CDR3: CASLRDRAREKLFF. Here the CDR3 DNA reads TGTGCCAGCCTTAGAGATCGGGCGCGGGAAAAACTGTTTTTT.